This TCR beta chain appears in the sequencing data of a study of T cell responses to AZD1222 COVID-19 vaccine (dated by TCRdb to about 2021). With regard to the full study: AZD1222 recipients given second doses at about 4 weeks or at about 12 weeks were pooled, since spike-specific TCR depth and breadth were not found to differ between the two schedules. TCR sequencing was performed for 230 to 250 trial participants, of whom around 210 were given two doses of AZD1222 and 26 were given two doses of MenACWY control vaccine. Trial participants were enrolled by age into 18-55, 56-69 and 70-plus year subgroups, with about 150, 28 and 57 TCR-sequenced participants respectively. Summary of the overall study and its limitations: Conclusions about previously exposed vaccinees are limited because only a handful of AZD1222 recipients were SARS-CoV-2 seropositive at baseline. The whole spike protein was spanned by vaccine-associated CD4 TCRs, and dominant responses were seen in regions 160-218 and 743-854. After two AZD1222 doses, both the breadth and the depth of spike-specific TCRs were significantly higher than at day 0 and than in MenACWY recipients. Because no samples from the day 14 peak response were available, repertoires could be characterized only after the peak T cell response. The 56-69-year group was small, and its depth increase did not reach significance, likely because of low power. Most participants were white British and females outnumbered males, and the authors suggested that clonal diversity may have been underestimated. Nearly half of unique spike-specific TCRs reportedly recognized epitopes outside regions mutated in the B.1.351 and B.1.1.7 variants.

The time point label, read with the paper, signifies: baseline before first vaccination. Vaccinee samples came from UK trials COV001 and COV002, including a single-blind randomized controlled phase 2/3 trial of AZD1222 (ChAdOx1 nCoV-19) in healthy adults. For TCRbeta chain sequencing, PBMC samples from trial participants were taken at day 0 and at day 28 after the second dose. The CDR3 regions of human TCRbeta chains were subjected to immunosequencing. The paper's data handling went like this. TCRs in the repertoires were matched against a reference library of SARS-CoV-2-specific TCRs that had been generated with the MIRA antigen-specificity platform. Breadth meant the fraction of unique TCRs that were SARS-CoV-2-associated, whereas depth meant the fraction of total T cells that were SARS-CoV-2-associated. Each spike-specific TCR was assigned to its reactive spike region and to a CD4 or CD8 class using the MIRA data. Log10-transformed breadth and depth values were compared by one-way ANOVA with Sidak's multiple comparisons tests. Held by TCRdb, this immuneACCESS table contains in-frame sequences only and omits some clones. Under half of the omission traces to an unresolved V gene where checked; the cause of the rest is unknown. D and trimming were read from the DNA, whereas the V and J calls and clone size are those reported in that table. The sample table holds approximately 120,000 clones, of which less than 95% were seen once. The ten largest account for roughly 7.8% of the sample.

For this clone: There is no known antigen for this receptor. No much larger clone exists at a distance of one base, and base qualities are not known.

There are 18 amino acids in the CDR3, from cysteine to phenylalanine inclusive. The retained sequence is limited to the CDR3, 54 bases, with the frame set at the first base. V has 1 base trimmed and J has 4 bases trimmed; junction bases matching no gene number 10. Sequences MGHDK (CDR1) and SYGVNS (CDR2) are obtained from the germline V gene. Here the sequenced sample was peripheral blood, taken on day 0 of AZD1222 vaccination. The clonotype originates from an adult in good health. The chain is encoded by TRBV25-1 joined to TRBJ2-3; 11 bases in the middle match TRBD2. The CDR3 protein is CASSEWGTSGRGADTQYF. The nucleotide sequence is TGTGCCAGCAGTGAATGGGGGACTAGCGGCCGAGGGGCAGATACGCAGTATTTT.